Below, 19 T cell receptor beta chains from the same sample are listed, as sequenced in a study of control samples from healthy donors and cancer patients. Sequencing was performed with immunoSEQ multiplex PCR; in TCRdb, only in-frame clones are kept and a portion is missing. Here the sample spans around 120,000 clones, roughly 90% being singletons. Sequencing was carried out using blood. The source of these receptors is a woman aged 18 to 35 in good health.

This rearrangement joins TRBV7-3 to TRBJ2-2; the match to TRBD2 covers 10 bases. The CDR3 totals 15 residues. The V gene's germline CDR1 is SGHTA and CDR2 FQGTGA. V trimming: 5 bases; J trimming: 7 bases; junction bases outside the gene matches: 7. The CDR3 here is CASSDQAGGVGELFF. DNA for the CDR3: TGTGCCAGCAGCGACCAAGCGGGAGGGGTCGGGGAGCTGTTTTTT.

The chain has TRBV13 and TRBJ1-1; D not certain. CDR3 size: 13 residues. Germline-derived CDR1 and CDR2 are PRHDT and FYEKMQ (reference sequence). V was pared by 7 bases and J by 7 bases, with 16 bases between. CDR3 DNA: TGTGCCAGCACCCTAGGATTAACGGGTGAAGCTTTCTTT. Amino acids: CASTLGLTGEAFF.

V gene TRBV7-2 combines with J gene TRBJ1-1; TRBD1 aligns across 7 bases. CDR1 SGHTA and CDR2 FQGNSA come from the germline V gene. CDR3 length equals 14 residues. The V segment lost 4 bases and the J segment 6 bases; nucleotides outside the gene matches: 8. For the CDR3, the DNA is TGTGCCAGCAGCTACCTGACAGGGTCATCTGAAGCTTTCTTT. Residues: CASSYLTGSSEAFF. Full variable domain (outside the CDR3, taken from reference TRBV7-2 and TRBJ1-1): GAGVSQSPSNKVTEKGKDVELRCDPISGHTALYWYRQSLGQGLEFLIYFQGNSAPDKSGLPSDRFSAERTGGSVSTLTIQRTQQEDSAVYLCASSYLTGSSEAFFGQGTRLTVV.

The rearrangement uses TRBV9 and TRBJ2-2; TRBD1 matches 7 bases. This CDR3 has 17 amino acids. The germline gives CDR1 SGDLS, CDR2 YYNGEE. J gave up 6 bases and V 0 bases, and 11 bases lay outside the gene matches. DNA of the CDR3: TGTGCCAGCAGCGTAGCCACAGGGGATAAGAGCGCCGGGGAGCTGTTTTTT. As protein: CASSVATGDKSAGELFF.

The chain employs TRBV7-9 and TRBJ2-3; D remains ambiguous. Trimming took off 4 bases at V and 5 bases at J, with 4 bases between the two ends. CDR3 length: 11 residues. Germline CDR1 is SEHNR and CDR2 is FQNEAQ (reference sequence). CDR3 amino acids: CASSSRDTQYF. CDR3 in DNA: TGTGCCAGCAGCTCGAGAGATACGCAGTATTTT.

This CDR3 is CASSPPGALNEQYF. The CDR3 DNA follows: TGTGCCAGCTCACCGCCAGGGGCGTTAAACGAGCAGTACTTC. The chain carries TRBV18 and TRBJ2-7; the D gene is possibly TRBD1 (6 bases). This CDR3 region has 14 residues. The V gene's germline CDR1 is KGHSH and CDR2 LQKENI. With 3 bases removed from V and 5 bases from J, the gap between germline ends came to 14 bases. The full variable domain, rest sourced from reference TRBV18 and TRBJ2-7, is NAGVMQNPRHLVRRRGQEARLRCSPMKGHSHVYWYRQLPEEGLKFMVYLQKENIIDESGMPKERFSAEFPKEGPSILRIQQVVRGDSAAYFCASSPPGALNEQYFGPGTRLTVT.

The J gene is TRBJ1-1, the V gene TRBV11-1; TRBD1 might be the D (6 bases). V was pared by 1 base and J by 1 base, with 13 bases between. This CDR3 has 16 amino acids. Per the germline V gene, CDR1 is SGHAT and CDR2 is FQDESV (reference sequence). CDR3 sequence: CASSLGGPGRNTEAFF. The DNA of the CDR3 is TGTGCCAGCAGCTTAGGGGGGCCGGGGCGGAACACTGAAGCTTTCTTT.

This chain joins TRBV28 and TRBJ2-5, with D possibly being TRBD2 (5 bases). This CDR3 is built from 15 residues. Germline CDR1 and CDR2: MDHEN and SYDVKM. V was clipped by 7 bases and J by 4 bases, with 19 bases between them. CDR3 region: CASTDTNRGRETQYF. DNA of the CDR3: TGTGCCAGCACCGATACGAACAGAGGGAGAGAGACCCAGTACTTC.

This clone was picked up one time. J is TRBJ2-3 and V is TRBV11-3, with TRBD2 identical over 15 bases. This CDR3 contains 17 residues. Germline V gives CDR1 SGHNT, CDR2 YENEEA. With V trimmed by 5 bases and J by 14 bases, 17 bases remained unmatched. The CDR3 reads CASSARGLAGGFRRAYF. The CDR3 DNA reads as TGTGCCAGCAGCGCCCGTGGACTAGCGGGGGGGTTCCGTCGGGCGTATTTT.

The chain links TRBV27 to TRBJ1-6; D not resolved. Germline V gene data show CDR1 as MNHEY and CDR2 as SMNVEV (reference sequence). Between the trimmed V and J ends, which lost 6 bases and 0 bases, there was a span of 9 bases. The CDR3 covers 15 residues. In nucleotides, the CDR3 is TGTGCCAGCAGGCCACAGAGCTCCTATAATTCACCCCTCCACTTT. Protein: CASRPQSSYNSPLHF.

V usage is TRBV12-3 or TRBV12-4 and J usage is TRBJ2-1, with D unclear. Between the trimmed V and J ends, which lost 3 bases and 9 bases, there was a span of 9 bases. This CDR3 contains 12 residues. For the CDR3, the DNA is TGTGCCAGCAGTTTCCCAGGTAGTGAGCAGTTCTTC. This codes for CASSFPGSEQFF.

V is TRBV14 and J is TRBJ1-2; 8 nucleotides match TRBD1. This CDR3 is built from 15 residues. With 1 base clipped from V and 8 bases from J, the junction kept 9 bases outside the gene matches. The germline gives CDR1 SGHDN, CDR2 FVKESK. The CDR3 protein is CASSQAQGALLGYTF. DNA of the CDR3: TGTGCCAGCAGCCAAGCTCAGGGGGCTTTATTGGGCTACACCTTC.

The CDR3 region has the DNA TGTGCCAGCAGCTTAGTTCCCCCAGGGGACACTGAAGCTTTCTTT. The encoded protein is CASSLVPPGDTEAFF. The chain joins TRBV7-2 to TRBJ1-1; D possibly corresponds to TRBD1 (6 bases). Between the trimmed V and J ends, which lost 1 base and 3 bases, there was a span of 12 bases. Germline V gene data show CDR1 as SGHTA and CDR2 as FQGNSA. This CDR3 has 15 amino acids. The whole variable domain, filled in from reference TRBV7-2 and TRBJ1-1, reads GAGVSQSPSNKVTEKGKDVELRCDPISGHTALYWYRQSLGQGLEFLIYFQGNSAPDKSGLPSDRFSAERTGGSVSTLTIQRTQQEDSAVYLCASSLVPPGDTEAFFGQGTRLTVV.

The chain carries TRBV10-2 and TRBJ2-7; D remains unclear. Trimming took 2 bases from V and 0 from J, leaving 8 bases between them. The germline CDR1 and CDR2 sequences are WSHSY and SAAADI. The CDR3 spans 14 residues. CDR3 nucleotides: TGCGCCAGCAGTGAGCCCCGGTCCTCCTACGAGCAGTACTTC. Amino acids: CASSEPRSSYEQYF.

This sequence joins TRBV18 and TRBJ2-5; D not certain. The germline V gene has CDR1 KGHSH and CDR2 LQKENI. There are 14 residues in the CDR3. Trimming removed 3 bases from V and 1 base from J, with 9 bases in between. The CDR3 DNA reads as TGTGCCAGCTCACCGGAAGCTATCCAAGAGACCCAGTACTTC. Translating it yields CASSPEAIQETQYF.

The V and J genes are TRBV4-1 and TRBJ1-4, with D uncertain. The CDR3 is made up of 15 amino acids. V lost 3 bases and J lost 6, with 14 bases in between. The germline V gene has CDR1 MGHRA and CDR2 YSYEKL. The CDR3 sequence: CASSHGFVGDEKLFF. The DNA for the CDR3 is TGCGCCAGCAGCCATGGATTCGTAGGAGATGAAAAACTGTTTTTT.

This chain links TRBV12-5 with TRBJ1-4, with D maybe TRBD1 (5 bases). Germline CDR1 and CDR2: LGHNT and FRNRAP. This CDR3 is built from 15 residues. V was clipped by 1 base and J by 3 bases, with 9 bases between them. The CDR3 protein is CASGLDGTANEKLFF. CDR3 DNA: TGTGCTAGTGGTTTGGATGGGACTGCTAATGAAAAACTGTTTTTT.

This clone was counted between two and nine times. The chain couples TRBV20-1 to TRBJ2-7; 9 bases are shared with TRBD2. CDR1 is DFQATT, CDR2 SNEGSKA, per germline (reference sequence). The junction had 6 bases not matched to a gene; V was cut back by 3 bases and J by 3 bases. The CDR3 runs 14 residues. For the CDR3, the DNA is TGCAGTGCTAGTGGCGGGAGGGCCCTCTACGAGCAGTACTTC. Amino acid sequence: CSASGGRALYEQYF.

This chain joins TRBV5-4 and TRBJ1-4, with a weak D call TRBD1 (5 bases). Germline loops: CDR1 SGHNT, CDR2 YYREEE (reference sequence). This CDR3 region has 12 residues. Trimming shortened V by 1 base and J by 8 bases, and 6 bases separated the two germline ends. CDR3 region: CASSLSGEKLFF. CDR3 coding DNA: TGTGCCAGCAGCTTGTCAGGGGAAAAACTGTTTTTT. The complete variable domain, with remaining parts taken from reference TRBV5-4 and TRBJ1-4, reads ETGVTQSPTHLIKTRGQQVTLRCSSQSGHNTVSWYQQALGQGPQFIFQYYREEENGRGNFPPRFSGLQFPNYSSELNVNALELDDSALYLCASSLSGEKLFFGSGTQLSVL.